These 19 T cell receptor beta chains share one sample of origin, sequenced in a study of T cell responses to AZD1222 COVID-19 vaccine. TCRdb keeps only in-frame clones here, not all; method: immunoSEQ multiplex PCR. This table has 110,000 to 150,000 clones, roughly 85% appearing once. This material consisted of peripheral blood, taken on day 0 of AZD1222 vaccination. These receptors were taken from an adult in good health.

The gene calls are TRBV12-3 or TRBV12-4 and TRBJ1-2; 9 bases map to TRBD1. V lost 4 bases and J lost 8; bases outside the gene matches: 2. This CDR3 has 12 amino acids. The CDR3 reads CASSWGQGGYTF. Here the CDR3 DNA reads TGTGCCAGCAGTTGGGGACAGGGCGGCTACACCTTC.

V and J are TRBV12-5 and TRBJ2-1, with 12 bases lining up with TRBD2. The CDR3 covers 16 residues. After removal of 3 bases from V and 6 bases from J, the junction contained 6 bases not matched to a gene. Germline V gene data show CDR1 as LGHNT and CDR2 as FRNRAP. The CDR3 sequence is CASGLARLAGVNEQFF. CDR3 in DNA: TGTGCTAGTGGTTTAGCCCGACTAGCGGGAGTCAATGAGCAGTTCTTC.

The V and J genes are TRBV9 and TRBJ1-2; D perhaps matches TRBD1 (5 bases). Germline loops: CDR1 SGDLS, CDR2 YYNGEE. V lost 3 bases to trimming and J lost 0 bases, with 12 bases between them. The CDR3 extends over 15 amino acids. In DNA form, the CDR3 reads TGTGCCAGCAGCGCCTCAGGGATCGCTAACTATGGCTACACCTTC. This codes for CASSASGIANYGYTF.

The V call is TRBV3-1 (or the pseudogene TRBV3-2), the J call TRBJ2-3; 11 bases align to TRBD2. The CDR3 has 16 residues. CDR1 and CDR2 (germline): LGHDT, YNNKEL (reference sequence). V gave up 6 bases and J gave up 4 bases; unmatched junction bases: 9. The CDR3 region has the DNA TGTGCCAGCAGTCTCGGACTAGCGGGTGGCGCAGATACGCAGTATTTT. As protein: CASSLGLAGGADTQYF.

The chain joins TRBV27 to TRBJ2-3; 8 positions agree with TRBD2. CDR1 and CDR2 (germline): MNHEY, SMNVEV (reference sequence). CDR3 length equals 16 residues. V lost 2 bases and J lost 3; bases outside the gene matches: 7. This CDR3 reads CASSLTSASGTDTQYF. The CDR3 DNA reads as TGTGCCAGCAGTTTAACATCGGCTAGCGGGACAGATACGCAGTATTTT.

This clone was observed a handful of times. The CDR3 here is CASSLGNEQFF. The CDR3 DNA reads as TGTGCCAGCAGTCTTGGCAATGAGCAGTTCTTC. The V gene is TRBV4-2, the J gene TRBJ2-1, with D unresolved. The germline gives CDR1 LGHNA, CDR2 YNFKEQ. The CDR3 covers 11 residues. Trimming pared 6 bases from V and 6 bases from J, leaving 6 bases between.

The CDR3 DNA reads TGCGCCAGCAGCCGAGTCAACTCTGGGGCCAACGTCCTGACTTTC. As protein: CASSRVNSGANVLTF. The chain has TRBV4-1 and TRBJ2-6; D unclear. V lost 4 bases to trimming and J lost 0 bases, with 7 bases between them. Germline CDR1 and CDR2: MGHRA and YSYEKL. The CDR3 loop spans 15 amino acids.

In DNA, the CDR3 is TGTGCCATCAGTGCGGGACAGTCACGCTCTGGAAACACCATATATTTT. This translates into CAISAGQSRSGNTIYF. V and J are TRBV10-3 and TRBJ1-3; 7 nucleotides align to TRBD1. Trimming at V came to 4 bases and at J to 0 bases, leaving 6 bases not matched to a gene. Germline V lookup: CDR1 ENHRY, CDR2 SYGVKD. This CDR3 is 16 amino acids long.

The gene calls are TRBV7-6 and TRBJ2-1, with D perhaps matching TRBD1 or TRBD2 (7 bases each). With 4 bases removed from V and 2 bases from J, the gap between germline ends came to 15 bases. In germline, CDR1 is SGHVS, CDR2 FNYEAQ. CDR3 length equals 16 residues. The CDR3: CASSSGGGGTYNEQFF. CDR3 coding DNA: TGTGCCAGCAGCTCAGGGGGGGGCGGAACCTACAATGAGCAGTTCTTC. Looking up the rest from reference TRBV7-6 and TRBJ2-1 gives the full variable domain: GAGVSQSPRYKVTKRGQDVALRCDPISGHVSLYWYRQALGQGPEFLTYFNYEAQQDKSGLPNDRFSAERPEGSISTLTIQRTEQRDSAMYRCASSSGGGGTYNEQFFGPGTRLTVL.

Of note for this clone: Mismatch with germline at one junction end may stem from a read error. CDR3 protein: CASSLGPLSHNEQFF. The CDR3 bases are TGTGCCAGCAGCCTGGGACCTCTCTCCCACAATGAGCAGTTCTTC. The genes are TRBV14 and TRBJ2-1; D may match TRBD1 or TRBD2 (5 bases each). The germline V gene has CDR1 SGHDN and CDR2 FVKESK. This CDR3 is 15 amino acids long.

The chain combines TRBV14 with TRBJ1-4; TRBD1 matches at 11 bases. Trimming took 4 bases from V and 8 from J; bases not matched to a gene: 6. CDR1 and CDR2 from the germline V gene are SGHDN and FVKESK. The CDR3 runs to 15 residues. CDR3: CASSPSGQGVEKLFF. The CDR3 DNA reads TGTGCCAGCAGCCCCTCGGGACAGGGGGTCGAAAAACTGTTTTTT.

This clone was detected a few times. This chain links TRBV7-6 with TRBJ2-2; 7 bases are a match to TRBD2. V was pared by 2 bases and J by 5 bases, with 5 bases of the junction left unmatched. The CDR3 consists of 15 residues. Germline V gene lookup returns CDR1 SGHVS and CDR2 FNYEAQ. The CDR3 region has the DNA TGTGCCAGCAGCTTATGGGCGGGGGAGACCGGGGAGCTGTTTTTT. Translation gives CASSLWAGETGELFF. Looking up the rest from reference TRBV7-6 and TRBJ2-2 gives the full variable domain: GAGVSQSPRYKVTKRGQDVALRCDPISGHVSLYWYRQALGQGPEFLTYFNYEAQQDKSGLPNDRFSAERPEGSISTLTIQRTEQRDSAMYRCASSLWAGETGELFFGEGSRLTVL.

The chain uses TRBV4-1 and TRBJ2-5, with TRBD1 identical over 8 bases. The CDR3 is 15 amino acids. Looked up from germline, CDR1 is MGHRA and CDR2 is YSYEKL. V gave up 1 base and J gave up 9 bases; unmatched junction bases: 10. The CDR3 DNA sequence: TGCGCCAGCAGCCAAGGACCCTCACCCAGGGGGCCCCAGTACTTC. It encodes CASSQGPSPRGPQYF.

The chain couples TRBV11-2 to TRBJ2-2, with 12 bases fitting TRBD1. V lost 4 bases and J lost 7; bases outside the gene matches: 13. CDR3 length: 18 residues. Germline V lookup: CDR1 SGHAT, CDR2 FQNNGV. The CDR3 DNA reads TGTGCCAGCAGCTCTCTCCGGGACAGGGGGCGCCCCGGCGGGGAGCTGTTTTTT. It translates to CASSSLRDRGRPGGELFF.

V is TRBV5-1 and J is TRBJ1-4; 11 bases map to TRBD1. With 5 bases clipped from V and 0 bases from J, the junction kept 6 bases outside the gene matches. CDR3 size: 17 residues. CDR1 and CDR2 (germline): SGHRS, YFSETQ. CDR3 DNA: TGCGCCAGCAGTTGGACAGGGGGCCCTGCAACTAATGAAAAACTGTTTTTT. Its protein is CASSWTGGPATNEKLFF.

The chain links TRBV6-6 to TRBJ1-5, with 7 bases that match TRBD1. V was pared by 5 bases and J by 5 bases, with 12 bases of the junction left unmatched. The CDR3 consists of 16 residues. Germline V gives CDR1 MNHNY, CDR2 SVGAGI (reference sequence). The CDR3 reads CASSLGRGQGDQPQHF. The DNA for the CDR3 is TGTGCCAGCAGTCTGGGGCGCGGGCAGGGGGATCAGCCCCAGCATTTT.

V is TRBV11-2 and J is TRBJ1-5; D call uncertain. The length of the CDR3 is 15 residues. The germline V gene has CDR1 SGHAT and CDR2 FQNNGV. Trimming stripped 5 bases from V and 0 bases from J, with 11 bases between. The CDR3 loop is CASSPQPHSNQPQHF. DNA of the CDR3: TGTGCCAGCAGCCCCCAGCCCCATAGCAATCAGCCCCAGCATTTT.

In DNA form, the CDR3 reads TGTGCCAGCAGCCGAGACAGGGCCCTAAGTCAAGGCTACACCTTC. Protein sequence: CASSRDRALSQGYTF. The chain combines TRBV7-8 with TRBJ1-2; 7 bases line up with TRBD1. V dropped 5 bases and J dropped 8; count of bases not matched to a gene: 14. This CDR3 spans 15 amino acids. The V gene's germline CDR1 is SGHVS and CDR2 FQNEAQ.

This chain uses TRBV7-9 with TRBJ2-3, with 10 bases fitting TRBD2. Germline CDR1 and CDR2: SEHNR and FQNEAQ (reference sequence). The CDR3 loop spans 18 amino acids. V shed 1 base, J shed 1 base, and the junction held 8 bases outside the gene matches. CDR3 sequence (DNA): TGTGCCAGCAGCTTAGGGGCTAGCGGGAGTAAGGGCACAGATACGCAGTATTTT. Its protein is CASSLGASGSKGTDTQYF.